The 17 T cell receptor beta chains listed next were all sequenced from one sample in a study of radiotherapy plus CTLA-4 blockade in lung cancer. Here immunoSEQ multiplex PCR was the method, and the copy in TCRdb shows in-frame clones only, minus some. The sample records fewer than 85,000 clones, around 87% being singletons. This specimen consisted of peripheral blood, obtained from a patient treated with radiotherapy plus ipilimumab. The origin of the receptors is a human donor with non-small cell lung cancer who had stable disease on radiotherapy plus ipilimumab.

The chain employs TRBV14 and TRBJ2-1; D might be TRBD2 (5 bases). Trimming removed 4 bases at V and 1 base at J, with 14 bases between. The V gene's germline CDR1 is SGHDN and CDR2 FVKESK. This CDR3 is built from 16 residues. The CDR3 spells CASSPPGGYSYNEQFF. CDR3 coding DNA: TGTGCCAGCAGCCCCCCCGGCGGGTATTCCTACAATGAGCAGTTCTTC.

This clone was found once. The CDR3 sequence is CASSSWLGTEAFF. Here the CDR3 DNA reads TGTGCCAGCAGTTCGTGGTTGGGCACTGAAGCTTTCTTT. The V call is TRBV5-6, the J call TRBJ1-1, with D unclear. Germline V gives CDR1 SGHDT, CDR2 YYEEEE. There are 13 residues in the CDR3. V lost 5 bases and J lost 4, with 12 bases in between.

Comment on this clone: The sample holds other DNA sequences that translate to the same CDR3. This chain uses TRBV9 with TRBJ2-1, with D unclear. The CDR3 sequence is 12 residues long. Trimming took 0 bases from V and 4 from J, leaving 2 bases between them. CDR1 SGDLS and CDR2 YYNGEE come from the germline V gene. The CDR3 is CASSVDYNEQFF. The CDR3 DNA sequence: TGTGCCAGCAGCGTAGATTACAATGAGCAGTTCTTC.

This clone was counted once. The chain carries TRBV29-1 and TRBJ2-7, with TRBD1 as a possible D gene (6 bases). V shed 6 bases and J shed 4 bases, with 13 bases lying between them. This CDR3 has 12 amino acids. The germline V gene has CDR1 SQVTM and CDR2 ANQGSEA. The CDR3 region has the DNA TGCAGCGTCAGAACAGGGTTGTACGAGCAGTACTTC. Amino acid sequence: CSVRTGLYEQYF.

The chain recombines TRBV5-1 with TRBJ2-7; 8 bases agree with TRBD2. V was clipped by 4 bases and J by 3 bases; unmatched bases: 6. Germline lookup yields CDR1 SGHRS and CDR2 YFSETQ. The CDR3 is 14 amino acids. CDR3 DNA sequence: TGCGCCAGCAGCCTCGGGACTAGTTTCTACGAGCAGTACTTC. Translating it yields CASSLGTSFYEQYF.

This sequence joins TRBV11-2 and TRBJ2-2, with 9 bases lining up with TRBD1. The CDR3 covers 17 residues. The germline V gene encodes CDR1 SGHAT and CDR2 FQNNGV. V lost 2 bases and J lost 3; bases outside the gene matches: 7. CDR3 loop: CASSLLPGQGYTGELFF. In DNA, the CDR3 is TGTGCCAGCAGCTTACTTCCGGGACAGGGATACACCGGGGAGCTGTTTTTT.

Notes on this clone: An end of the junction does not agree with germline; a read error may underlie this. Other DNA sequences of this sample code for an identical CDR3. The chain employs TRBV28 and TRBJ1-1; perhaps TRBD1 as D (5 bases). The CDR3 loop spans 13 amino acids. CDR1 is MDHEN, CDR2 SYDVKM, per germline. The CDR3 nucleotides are TGTGCCAGCGTCCTCCTTCAGGGCACTGAAGCCTTCTTT. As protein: CASVLLQGTEAFF. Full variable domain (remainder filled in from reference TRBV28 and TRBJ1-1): DVKVTQSSRYLVKRTGEKVFLECVQDMDHENMFWYRQDPGLGLRLIYFSYDVKMKEKGDIPEGYSVSREKKERFSLILESASTNQTSMYLCASVLLQGTEAFFGQGTRLTVV.

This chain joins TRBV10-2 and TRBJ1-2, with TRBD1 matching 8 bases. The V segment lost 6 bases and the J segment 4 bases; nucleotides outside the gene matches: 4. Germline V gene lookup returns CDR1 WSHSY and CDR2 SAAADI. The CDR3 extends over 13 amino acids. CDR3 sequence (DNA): TGCGCCAGCAGCGCAGGGGGCCTCTATGGCTACACCTTC. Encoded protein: CASSAGGLYGYTF.

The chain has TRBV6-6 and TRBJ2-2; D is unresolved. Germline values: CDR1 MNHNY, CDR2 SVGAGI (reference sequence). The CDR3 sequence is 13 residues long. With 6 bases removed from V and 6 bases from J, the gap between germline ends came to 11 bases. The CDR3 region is CASRQLESGELFF. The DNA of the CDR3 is TGTGCCAGCAGACAGCTAGAATCCGGGGAGCTGTTTTTT.

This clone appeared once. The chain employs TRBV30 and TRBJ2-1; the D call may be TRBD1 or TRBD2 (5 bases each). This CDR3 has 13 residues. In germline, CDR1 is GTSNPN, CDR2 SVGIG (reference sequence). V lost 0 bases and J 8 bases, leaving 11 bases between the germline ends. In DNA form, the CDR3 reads TGTGCCTGGAGTGTTAGGCGAGGGGATGAGCAGTTCTTC. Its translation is CAWSVRRGDEQFF.

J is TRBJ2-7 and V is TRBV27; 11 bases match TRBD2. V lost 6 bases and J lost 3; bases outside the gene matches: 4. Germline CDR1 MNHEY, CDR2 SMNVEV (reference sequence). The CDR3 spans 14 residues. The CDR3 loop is CASRTGTSGYEQYF. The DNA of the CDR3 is TGTGCCAGCAGAACCGGGACTAGCGGCTACGAGCAGTACTTC.

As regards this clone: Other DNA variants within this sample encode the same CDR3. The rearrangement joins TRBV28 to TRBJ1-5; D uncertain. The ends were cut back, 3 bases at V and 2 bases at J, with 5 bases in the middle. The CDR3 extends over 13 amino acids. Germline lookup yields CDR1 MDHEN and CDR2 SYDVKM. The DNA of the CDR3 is TGTGCCAGCAGTTTCCAGGGCAATCAGCCCCAGCATTTT. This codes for CASSFQGNQPQHF.

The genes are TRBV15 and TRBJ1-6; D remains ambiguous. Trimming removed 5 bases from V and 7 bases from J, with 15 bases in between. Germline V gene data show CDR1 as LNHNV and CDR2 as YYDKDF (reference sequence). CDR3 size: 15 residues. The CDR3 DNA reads TGTGCCACCAGCTCACGGCCGGGCACCAATTCACCCCTCCACTTT. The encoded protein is CATSSRPGTNSPLHF.

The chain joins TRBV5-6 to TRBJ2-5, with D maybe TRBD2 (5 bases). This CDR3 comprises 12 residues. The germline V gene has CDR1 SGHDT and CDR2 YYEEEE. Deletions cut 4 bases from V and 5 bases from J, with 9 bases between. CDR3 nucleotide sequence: TGTGCCAGCAGCATCCGGAGGGAGACCCAGTACTTC. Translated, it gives CASSIRRETQYF.

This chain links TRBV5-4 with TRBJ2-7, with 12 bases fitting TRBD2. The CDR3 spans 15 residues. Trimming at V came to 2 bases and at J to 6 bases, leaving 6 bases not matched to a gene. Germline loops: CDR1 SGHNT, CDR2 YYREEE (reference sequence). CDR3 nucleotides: TGTGCCAGCAGCTTTGGCGGACTAGCGGGATTCGAGCAGTACTTC. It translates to CASSFGGLAGFEQYF. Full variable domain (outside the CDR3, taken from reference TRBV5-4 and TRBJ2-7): ETGVTQSPTHLIKTRGQQVTLRCSSQSGHNTVSWYQQALGQGPQFIFQYYREEENGRGNFPPRFSGLQFPNYSSELNVNALELDDSALYLCASSFGGLAGFEQYFGPGTRLTVT.

The CDR3 loop is CATSRGTGTELTYEQYF. The CDR3 coding sequence is TGTGCCACCAGCAGAGGCACCGGGACAGAACTTACCTACGAGCAGTACTTC. The chain combines TRBV15 with TRBJ2-7, with 7 bases matching TRBD1. The CDR3 is made up of 17 amino acids. Germline V gives CDR1 LNHNV, CDR2 YYDKDF (reference sequence). V dropped 1 base and J dropped 2; count of bases not matched to a gene: 11.

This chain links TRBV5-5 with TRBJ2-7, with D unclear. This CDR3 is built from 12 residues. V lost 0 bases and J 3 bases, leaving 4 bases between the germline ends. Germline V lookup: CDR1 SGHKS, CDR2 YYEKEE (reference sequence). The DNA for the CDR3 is TGTGCCAGCAGCTTGGACAACTACGAGCAGTACTTC. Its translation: CASSLDNYEQYF. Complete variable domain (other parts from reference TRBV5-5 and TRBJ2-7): DAGVTQSPTHLIKTRGQQVTLRCSPISGHKSVSWYQQVLGQGPQFIFQYYEKEERGRGNFPDRFSARQFPNYSSELNVNALLLGDSALYLCASSLDNYEQYFGPGTRLTVT.